The 18 T cell receptor beta chains given below trace back to one sample, sequenced in a study of CD8+ T cells in alopecia areata. In each case, RNA was isolated and then reverse transcribed into cDNA as the sequencing template. This table comes from immunoSEQ multiplex PCR, and its TCRdb copy is limited to in-frame clones, with some not included. The sample lists about 120,000 clones, none appearing once, the ten largest making up about 20%. Sequenced material: lesional skin. Receptor source: a C3H/HeJ mouse with alopecia areata. This line is of MHC haplotype H2-k.

This clone appeared a few times. Mouse germline and gene names are used. The read terminates 4 residues ahead of where the CDR3 ends, so the germline J gene completes it. V is TRBV19 and J is TRBJ2-1; the D gene is possibly TRBD1 (5 bases). With 1 base removed from V and 3 bases from J, the gap between germline ends came to 11 bases. The CDR3 consists of 15 residues. The germline gives CDR1 FNHDT, CDR2 SITEND (reference sequence). This CDR3 reads CASSIQDKPYAEQFF. CDR3 DNA, as far as it was read: TGTGCCAGCAGTATACAGGACAAACCCTATGCT.

This clone was seen more than once but under ten times. Genes and germline come from the mouse. Read data end 4 residues before the CDR3 end; the end is taken from the germline J gene. This rearrangement joins TRBV13-3 to TRBJ2-4, with 9 positions matching TRBD1. CDR1 is NNHDY and CDR2 is SYVADS in the germline V gene. The CDR3 consists of 15 residues. The ends lost 4 bases at V and 0 bases at J; junction bases unmatched: 3. CDR3 residues: CASSKGQGSQNTLYF. The CDR3 bases that were read are TGTGCCAGCAGTAAGGGACAGGGTAGTCAAAAC.

To note about this clone: The genes are named according to mouse. CDR3 residues: CTCSALGLSNERLFF. The sequenced part of the CDR3 DNA is TGCACCTGCAGTGCTCTGGGTCTTTCCAACGAA. This rearrangement joins TRBV1 to TRBJ1-4, with no clear D. The read is 4 residues too short to cover the CDR3 end, so that end is filled in from the germline J gene. V was pared by 3 bases and J by 0 bases, with 8 bases between. This CDR3 comprises 15 residues. CDR1 is NSQYPW and CDR2 is LRSPGD in the germline V gene (reference sequence).

The table lists this clone with a few counts. The gene names here belong to mouse. The CDR3 end is not reached by the read, which stops 4 residues before it; the germline J gene fills it in. The chain uses TRBV13-1 and TRBJ2-4; 8 bases line up with TRBD2. J was trimmed by 1 base and V by 2 bases; bases with no gene match: 3. The CDR3 totals 15 residues. In germline, CDR1 is NSHNY, CDR2 SYGAGN. CDR3 loop: CASSEDGGGQNTLYF. The covered CDR3 bases are TGTGCCAGCAGTGAAGATGGGGGGGGTCAAAAC.

For this clone: Here the gene names and germline are mouse. The read is 4 residues too short to cover the CDR3 end, so that end is filled in from the germline J gene. The genes are TRBV13-1 and TRBJ2-4; 8 bases are a match to TRBD2. This CDR3 is 16 amino acids long. V shed 0 bases and J 0 bases; nucleotides not matched to a gene: 3. Germline V CDR1 and CDR2: NSHNY, SYGAGN. The CDR3 bases that were read are TGTGCCAGCAGTGATGGTGGGGGGGGCAGTCAAAAC. This sequence encodes CASSDGGGGSQN. The complete CDR3 reads CASSDGGGGSQNTLYF.

This clone was detected only a few times. Genes and germline are mouse. The CDR3 DNA, read in part, is TGCACCTGCAGTGCAGATGAACAGGGCGATAACTATGCT. It yields the protein CTCSADEQGDNYA. The whole CDR3 region reads CTCSADEQGDNYAEQFF. The gene calls are TRBV1 and TRBJ2-1, with D perhaps matching TRBD1 (6 bases). The missing CDR3 end, 4 residues past where the read stops, is filled in from the germline J gene. The germline V and J ends were trimmed by 0 bases and 0 bases, with 12 bases remaining between them. The CDR3 is 17 amino acids. Germline V gives CDR1 NSQYPW, CDR2 LRSPGD (reference sequence).

A word on this clone: Mouse gene names and germline throughout. Coverage ceases 4 residues before the CDR3 finishes, and the germline J gene fills in the end. The V gene is TRBV19, the J gene TRBJ2-7, with a tentative D call TRBD1 (5 bases). Trimming stripped 4 bases from V and 0 bases from J, with 8 bases between. CDR1 and CDR2 from the germline V gene are FNHDT and SITEND (reference sequence). The CDR3 runs 13 residues. This CDR3 reads CASSDSLSYEQYF. Partial CDR3 DNA: TGTGCCAGCAGTGACAGCCTCTCCTAT.

This clone was counted between two and nine times. Genes here carry mouse names. The read falls 4 residues short of the CDR3 end, and the missing part is taken from the germline J gene. The sample carries other DNA sequences with the same CDR3. The chain combines TRBV13-3 with TRBJ1-4, with D perhaps matching TRBD1 (6 bases). The V end was cut by 0 bases, the J end by 2 bases, with 11 bases between. Germline CDR1 and CDR2: NNHDY and SYVADS. This CDR3 spans 16 amino acids. The CDR3 sequence is CASSDAGGASNERLFF. The CDR3 bases that were read are TGTGCCAGCAGTGATGCCGGGGGGGCCTCCAACGAA.

This clone showed up just a few times. Mouse gene names and germline throughout. The observed sequence ends 4 residues before the CDR3 terminus, with the missing tail filled in from the germline J gene. The rearrangement joins TRBV13-1 to TRBJ2-1, with 9 bases aligning to TRBD1. The germline V gene encodes CDR1 NSHNY and CDR2 SYGAGN. The J segment lost 5 bases and the V segment lost 0 bases, leaving 6 bases of the junction unmatched. The CDR3 is 16 amino acids. Partial CDR3 DNA: TGTGCCAGCAGTGATGGGCCGGGACAGGGAGATGCT. Translated: CASSDGPGQGDA. The whole CDR3 protein is CASSDGPGQGDAEQFF.

To note about this clone: Gene names are mouse gene names. The read stops 4 residues short of the end of the CDR3; the missing end is completed from the germline J gene. V usage is TRBV13-3 and J usage is TRBJ2-4, with 8 nucleotides matching TRBD1. Germline assignment: CDR1 NNHDY and CDR2 SYVADS. This CDR3 spans 15 amino acids. Partial CDR3 DNA: TGTGCCAGCAGCGCCTCCGGACAGGGACGAAAC. It specifies CASSASGQGRN. The full CDR3 reads CASSASGQGRNTLYF.

As for this clone: Gene names refer to mouse genes. Read coverage stops 4 residues before the CDR3 terminus; the germline J gene supplies the remainder. The chain has TRBV19 and TRBJ2-5, with 8 bases matching TRBD1. Germline V lookup: CDR1 FNHDT, CDR2 SITEND (reference sequence). The CDR3 spans 14 residues. The V segment lost 5 bases and the J segment 3 bases; nucleotides outside the gene matches: 5. CDR3 DNA (partial): TGTGCCAGCAGAGGACAGGGTGGGCAAGAC. Residues: CASRGQGGQD. The complete CDR3 protein is CASRGQGGQDTQYF.

As concerns this clone: The gene symbols are mouse symbols. The CDR3 spells CASSEDRAERLFF. CDR3 bases read: TGTGCCAGCAGTGAAGACAGGGCCGAA. The J gene is TRBJ1-4, the V gene TRBV13-1, with TRBD1 matching over 7 bases. The observed sequence ends 4 residues before the CDR3 terminus, with the missing tail filled in from the germline J gene. Per the germline V gene, CDR1 is NSHNY and CDR2 is SYGAGN. This CDR3 region has 13 residues.

This clone was seen only a few times. Gene names and germline match the mouse. The CDR3 end is not reached by the read, which stops 4 residues before it; the germline J gene fills it in. The gene calls are TRBV19 and TRBJ1-1, with a weak D call TRBD1 (5 bases). Germline V gene lookup returns CDR1 FNHDT and CDR2 SITEND (reference sequence). V lost 2 bases and J 3 bases, leaving 11 bases between the germline ends. The CDR3 is 14 amino acids. Partial CDR3 DNA: TGTGCCAGCAGTATGACAAGAGGGGACACA. It is translated as CASSMTRGDT. The whole CDR3 sequence is CASSMTRGDTEVFF.

As concerns this clone: Gene names and germline match the mouse. The read terminates 4 residues ahead of where the CDR3 ends, so the germline J gene completes it. The chain couples TRBV19 to TRBJ1-2; 7 positions match TRBD1. CDR1 and CDR2 (germline): FNHDT, SITEND (reference sequence). V trimming: 1 base; J trimming: 3 bases; junction bases outside the gene matches: 6. This CDR3 is built from 15 residues. The sequenced part of the CDR3 DNA is TGTGCCAGCAGTATAAAGCCAGGGGGACACTCC. As protein: CASSIKPGGHS. The entire CDR3 reads CASSIKPGGHSDYTF.

This clone has ten or more counts. Any gene name here is a mouse gene name. The read gets to within 4 residues of the CDR3 end, and the germline J gene fills in the rest. V is TRBV13-3 and J is TRBJ2-1; 7 positions match TRBD2. The CDR3 is 14 amino acids. V lost 4 bases and J lost 3; bases outside the gene matches: 4. Germline assignment: CDR1 NNHDY and CDR2 SYVADS. CDR3 bases read: TGTGCCAGCAGTCCCCGGGGGGGCTATGCT. This sequence encodes CASSPRGGYA. The whole CDR3 is CASSPRGGYAEQFF.

This clone has just a few counts. Germline and genes here are mouse. The CDR3 DNA, read in part, is TGTGCCTGGAGTCTGGGGGGGCGCGGAGAC. Its protein product is CAWSLGGRGD. In full, the CDR3 reads CAWSLGGRGDTQYF. This rearrangement joins TRBV31 to TRBJ2-5; the match to TRBD2 covers 8 bases. The read falls 4 residues short of the CDR3 end, and the missing part is taken from the germline J gene. CDR3 length: 14 residues. From germline, CDR1 is GKSSPN and CDR2 SITVG. Based on the CDR3 plus reference TRBV31 and TRBJ2-5, the full variable domain is AQTIHQWPVAEIKAVGSPLSLGCTIKGKSSPNLYWYWQATGGTLQQLFYSITVGQVESVVQLNLSASRPKDDQFILSTEKLLLSHSGFYLCAWSLGGRGDTQYFGPGTRLLVL.

Concerning this clone itself: Each gene name is a mouse one. The CDR3 goes on 4 residues after the read ends, and that part is filled in from the germline J gene. The chain carries TRBV13-3 and TRBJ2-2; TRBD1 is a possible D gene (6 bases). The CDR3 is 14 amino acids. Germline V CDR1 and CDR2: NNHDY, SYVADS. The germline V and J ends were trimmed by 3 bases and 4 bases, with 10 bases remaining between them. The CDR3 is CASSVRGATGQLYF. The CDR3 bases that were read are TGTGCCAGCAGTGTCAGGGGTGCCACCGGG.

This clone turned up a few times. Mouse gene names apply. The missing CDR3 end, 4 residues past where the read stops, is filled in from the germline J gene. V usage is TRBV19 and J usage is TRBJ2-7; 10 nucleotides agree with TRBD2. The V gene's germline CDR1 is FNHDT and CDR2 SITEND (reference sequence). CDR3 length: 14 residues. The part of the CDR3 DNA that was read is TGTGCCAGCAGCTCCGGGACTGGGGTTTAT. The encoded protein is CASSSGTGVY. The CDR3 in its entirety is CASSSGTGVYEQYF. Combining the CDR3 with reference TRBV19 and TRBJ2-7 gives the whole variable domain GGIITQTPKFLIGQEGQKLTLKCQQNFNHDTMYWYRQDSGKGLRLIYYSITENDLQKGDLSEGYDASREKKSSFSLTVTSAQKNEMAVFLCASSSGTGVYEQYFGPGTRLTVL.